Following are 10 T cell receptor beta chains from one sample sequenced in a study of T-cell memory formation after mild COVID-19. TCRdb re-analysed the 5' RACE reads in MiXCR, keeping a single row per CDR3 protein. The table lists about 610,000 distinct CDR3 sequences, around a sixth of them singletons, with less than 10% in the top ten. Source material: PBMCs or a T cell subset sorted from them (not recorded which). The origin of the receptors is an adult woman who had mild COVID-19 (a few samples of this study predate the infection). Cell type and time point are not known.

The chain combines TRBV7-2 with TRBJ2-1, with D maybe TRBD1 (6 bases). V was trimmed by 5 bases and J by 10 bases, leaving 15 bases between them. There are 13 residues in the CDR3. CDR1 and CDR2 (germline): SGHTA, FQGNSA. The CDR3 DNA is TGTGCCAGCAGCATGGACAGATTTGAGGAGCAGTTCTTC. Its protein is CASSMDRFEEQFF. The full variable domain, its missing parts supplied by reference TRBV7-2 and TRBJ2-1, is GAGVSQSPSNKVTEKGKDVELRCDPISGHTALYWYRQSLGQGLEFLIYFQGNSAPDKSGLPSDRFSAERTGGSVSTLTIQRTQQEDSAVYLCASSMDRFEEQFFGPGTRLTVL.

This clonotype was seen a few times. The genes are TRBV7-2 and TRBJ1-5; D remains ambiguous. V lost 5 bases and J 7 bases, leaving 15 bases between the germline ends. Germline V gene lookup returns CDR1 SGHTA and CDR2 FQGNSA. The CDR3 is 14 residues long. CDR3 amino acids: CASSRASGSQPQHF. The CDR3 nucleotides are TGTGCCAGCAGCCGAGCCTCGGGTAGCCAGCCCCAGCATTTT.

In its sample, this clonotype was seen a few times. The V and J genes are TRBV2 and TRBJ2-3; D is unresolved. The germline V and J ends were trimmed by 0 bases and 1 base, with 5 bases remaining between them. Germline CDR1 and CDR2: SNHLY and FYNNEI. The CDR3 covers 14 residues. CDR3 nucleotides: TGTGCCAGCAGTGAAGCGCGACGCACAGATACGCAGTATTTT. It translates to CASSEARRTDTQYF. Complete variable domain (other parts from reference TRBV2 and TRBJ2-3): EPEVTQTPSHQVTQMGQEVILRCVPISNHLYFYWYRQILGQKVEFLVSFYNNEISEKSEIFDDQFSVERPDGSNFTLKIRSTKLEDSAMYFCASSEARRTDTQYFGPGTRLTVL.

V and J are TRBV5-8 and TRBJ2-1, with 8 bases that match TRBD2. The CDR3 runs to 17 residues. Germline V CDR1 and CDR2: SGHTS, YDEGEE. The V segment lost 2 bases and the J segment 0 bases; nucleotides outside the gene matches: 7. The chain's CDR3 is CASSFPVGLVSYNEQFF. In DNA, the CDR3 is TGTGCCAGCAGCTTCCCCGTGGGACTAGTCTCCTACAATGAGCAGTTCTTC.

The chain recombines TRBV10-3 with TRBJ2-1, with 9 bases aligning to TRBD1. The V segment lost 8 bases and the J segment 0 bases; nucleotides outside the gene matches: 8. CDR3 length equals 16 residues. Germline values: CDR1 ENHRY, CDR2 SYGVKD. CDR3 bases: TGTGCCATCGGGCAAGAGACAGGGGGCTCCTACAATGAGCAGTTCTTC. Amino acid sequence: CAIGQETGGSYNEQFF.

This clonotype has a handful of counts. The chain joins TRBV5-4 to TRBJ2-1; 11 bases fit TRBD2. Germline lookup yields CDR1 SGHNT and CDR2 YYREEE (reference sequence). Trimming removed 5 bases from V and 3 bases from J; junction bases left unmatched: 7. The CDR3 has 16 amino acids. In DNA form, the CDR3 reads TGTGCCAGCAGGACTAGCGGGAAGGACGACTACAATGAGCAGTTCTTC. Amino acid sequence: CASRTSGKDDYNEQFF.

The CDR3 loop reads CASSPYPQPQEKLFF. The CDR3 nucleotides read TGTGCCAGCTCCCCGTACCCGCAGCCTCAAGAAAAACTGTTTTTT. The chain carries TRBV18 and TRBJ1-4, with no clear D. The CDR3 is 15 amino acids. CDR1 and CDR2 (germline): KGHSH, LQKENI. Trimming shortened V by 6 bases and J by 8 bases, and 19 bases separated the two germline ends.

The genes are TRBV20-1 and TRBJ1-2; no firm D call. This CDR3 region has 13 residues. Trimming cost V 6 bases and J 6 bases, with 17 bases left between them. Germline V gene data show CDR1 as DFQATT and CDR2 as SNEGSKA (reference sequence). The CDR3 sequence: CSAKGRNLHGYTF. DNA for the CDR3: TGCAGTGCCAAGGGCAGGAATTTGCATGGCTACACCTTC.

This clonotype was seen a handful of times. V usage is TRBV24-1 and J usage is TRBJ2-2, with 7 positions matching TRBD2. Germline V gene lookup returns CDR1 KGHDR and CDR2 SFDVKD. V lost 4 bases, J lost 7 bases, and 8 bases stayed unmatched. This CDR3 is built from 15 residues. In DNA, the CDR3 is TGTGCCACCAGTGAACCACAGACTAGCTTCGGGGAGCTGTTTTTT. Translating gives CATSEPQTSFGELFF.

J is TRBJ2-5 and V is TRBV6-2 or TRBV6-3; no clear D. Trimming removed 6 bases from V and 4 bases from J, with 9 bases in between. The CDR3 length is 12 residues. Germline CDR1 MNHEY, CDR2 SVGEGT. CDR3 sequence: CASSPQAETQYF. In DNA form, the CDR3 reads TGTGCCAGCAGCCCCCAAGCAGAGACCCAGTACTTC.